This TCR beta chain was profiled in a study of technical replicates of blood from four donors. Some clones are missing from TCRdb's copy, which holds only in-frame ones; the method was immunoSEQ multiplex PCR. This sample has under 65,000 clones, with approximately 90% found just once. V dropped 6 bases and J dropped 3 bases, with 5 bases sitting between them. The V gene's germline CDR1 is SQVTM and CDR2 ANQGSEA. The CDR3 length is 10 residues. Sequencing was done on a sample of PBMCs. This TCR was recovered from a human donor in good health. Some clones in this sample may be carry-over from other donors' samples. The J gene is TRBJ1-1, the V gene TRBV29-1; D is unclear. CDR3 protein: CSVGDTEAFF. CDR3 nucleotide sequence: TGCAGCGTCGGGGACACTGAAGCTTTCTTT.